A single sample gave rise to the 10 T cell receptor beta chains below, sequenced in a study of blood T cell repertoires in COVID-19. Only in-frame clones appear in the TCRdb table, and some are missing; sequencing was by immunoSEQ multiplex PCR. The sample shows about 28,000 clones, 89% of them seen only once. Sequenced: peripheral blood. All receptors derive from a human donor in a cohort sampled during active COVID-19.

This rearrangement joins TRBV6-5 to TRBJ2-5; a weak D match, TRBD1 (6 bases). The CDR3 spans 13 residues. Trimming stripped 3 bases from V and 4 bases from J, with 9 bases between. In germline, CDR1 is MNHEY, CDR2 SVGAGI. DNA of the CDR3: TGTGCCAGCAGTTATTTGACAGGAGAGACCCAGTACTTC. It specifies CASSYLTGETQYF.

V and J are TRBV19 and TRBJ2-1; 7 nucleotides align to TRBD1. The length of the CDR3 is 15 residues. Germline V gene lookup returns CDR1 LNHDA and CDR2 SQIVND (reference sequence). Losses at the gene ends were 6 bases for V and 8 bases for J; bases not matched to a gene: 13. For the CDR3, the DNA is TGTGCCAGTAGGCCGGGACAGTTAGTTTCCTATGAGCAGTTCTTC. It codes for CASRPGQLVSYEQFF.

This clone came up once. The chain combines TRBV5-5 with TRBJ1-4, with D perhaps TRBD1 (6 bases). With 2 bases removed from V and 5 bases from J, the gap between germline ends came to 13 bases. CDR1 is SGHKS, CDR2 YYEKEE, per germline (reference sequence). CDR3 size: 15 residues. The CDR3 coding sequence is TGTGCCAGCAGCTTCCAGGGGTTGGGGAATGAAAAACTGTTTTTT. This translates into CASSFQGLGNEKLFF.

The rearrangement joins TRBV6-5 to TRBJ1-4; D possibly corresponds to TRBD1 (5 bases). Germline CDR1 and CDR2: MNHEY and SVGAGI. CDR3 size: 15 residues. V was pared by 6 bases and J by 0 bases, with 11 bases between. The CDR3 loop reads CASSYLGPTNEKLFF. The CDR3 DNA sequence: TGTGCCAGCAGCTACCTGGGGCCAACTAATGAAAAACTGTTTTTT.

This chain links TRBV6-1 with TRBJ1-2, with D possibly matching TRBD1 (5 bases). CDR1 and CDR2 (germline): MNHNS, SASEGT. The CDR3 totals 12 residues. The V end lost 3 bases, the J end lost 13 bases, and 15 bases lay between the germline ends. CDR3 DNA: TGTGCCAGCAGTGATTTACCTAGGGACTTCACCTTC. This encodes CASSDLPRDFTF.

The chain joins TRBV7-2 to TRBJ2-1, with TRBD2 identical over 10 bases. Germline CDR1 and CDR2: SGHTA and FQGNSA. The ends lost 6 bases at V and 8 bases at J; junction bases unmatched: 7. The CDR3 sequence is 14 residues long. The CDR3 region is CASSIAGGPDEQFF. CDR3 bases: TGTGCCAGCAGTATAGCGGGGGGCCCGGATGAGCAGTTCTTC.

V usage is TRBV5-6 and J usage is TRBJ2-5; TRBD2 matches at 9 bases. CDR1 is SGHDT and CDR2 is YYEEEE in the germline V gene. With V trimmed by 5 bases and J by 4 bases, 12 bases remained unmatched. The CDR3 has 16 residues. In DNA, the CDR3 is TGTGCCAGCAGTTCGGCGGTGAGCGGGGGGAGAGAGACCCAGTACTTC. Translating gives CASSSAVSGGRETQYF.

This rearrangement joins TRBV5-4 to TRBJ2-7, with 8 bases matching TRBD1. V lost 0 bases, J lost 7 bases, and 6 bases stayed unmatched. There are 14 residues in the CDR3. Germline V gene lookup returns CDR1 SGHNT and CDR2 YYREEE (reference sequence). CDR3 loop: CASSLAQGAGEQYF. In DNA, the CDR3 is TGTGCCAGCAGCTTGGCCCAGGGGGCGGGTGAGCAGTACTTC.

This rearrangement joins TRBV7-3 to TRBJ2-7; D is ambiguous. Germline V lookup: CDR1 SGHTA, CDR2 FQGTGA. This CDR3 is 15 amino acids long. Between the trimmed V and J ends, which lost 4 bases and 5 bases, there was a span of 18 bases. CDR3 nucleotide sequence: TGTGCCAGCAGCTCCGCGCCGACCGGAGTAGACGAGCAGTACTTC. This sequence encodes CASSSAPTGVDEQYF. Looking up the rest from reference TRBV7-3 and TRBJ2-7 gives the full variable domain: GAGVSQTPSNKVTEKGKYVELRCDPISGHTALYWYRQSLGQGPEFLIYFQGTGAADDSGLPNDRFFAVRPEGSVSTLKIQRTERGDSAVYLCASSSAPTGVDEQYFGPGTRLTVT.

V and J are TRBV5-1 and TRBJ2-1; perhaps TRBD1 as D (6 bases). Per germline, CDR1 SGHRS and CDR2 YFSETQ. The CDR3 has 14 residues. Trimming cost V 1 base and J 9 bases, with 14 bases left between them. CDR3 bases: TGCGCCAGCAGCTTGCGGACCGTAGGGGGTGAGCAGTTCTTC. As protein: CASSLRTVGGEQFF.